The 27 T cell receptor beta chains reported below all come from one sample, sequenced in a study of beta chain features in type 1 diabetes. Of the isolated RNA, all was reverse transcribed, and so the sequenced material was expressed TCRB transcripts. TCRdb keeps only in-frame clones here, not all; method: immunoSEQ multiplex PCR. The repertoire consists of around 500,000 clones, with 9.5% to 12% occurring once and the leading ten covering 0.035% to 0.05%. Sequenced material: naive CD4+ T cells from blood. All receptors come from a woman in her late teens or twenties in good health.

This chain connects TRBV29-1 to TRBJ2-1; D possibly uses TRBD1 or TRBD2 (7 bases each). Germline assignment: CDR1 SQVTM and CDR2 ANQGSEA. Trimming removed 6 bases from V and 7 bases from J, with 16 bases in between. The CDR3 consists of 13 residues. CDR3 in amino acids: CSVGAQGGNEQFF. The CDR3 DNA reads TGCAGCGTCGGGGCCCAGGGGGGGAATGAGCAGTTCTTC.

The chain couples TRBV7-6 to TRBJ2-3, with no clear D. The CDR3 has 17 amino acids. Germline loops: CDR1 SGHVS, CDR2 FNYEAQ. The ends were cut back, 2 bases at V and 0 bases at J, with 15 bases in the middle. The CDR3, as DNA: TGTGCCAGCAGCTTACTGCCCGGAAAGACTAGCACAGATACGCAGTATTTT. Its protein product is CASSLLPGKTSTDTQYF.

This clone has just a few counts. V is TRBV7-3 and J is TRBJ2-5; 10 bases fit TRBD2. Germline loops: CDR1 SGHTA, CDR2 FQGTGA. This CDR3 has 16 residues. V was pared by 5 bases and J by 4 bases, with 10 bases of the junction left unmatched. The CDR3 nucleotides read TGTGCCAGCAGCCATGAAGCGGGAGGGCAGTCAGAGACCCAGTACTTC. Translating it yields CASSHEAGGQSETQYF.

This rearrangement joins TRBV9 to TRBJ2-5; no clear D gene. CDR3 length: 14 amino acids. Germline assignment: CDR1 SGDLS and CDR2 YYNGEE. The ends were cut back, 1 base at V and 3 bases at J, with 10 bases in the middle. In DNA form, the CDR3 reads TGTGCCAGCAGCGTATCTTGGTCCAAAGAGACCCAGTACTTC. This encodes CASSVSWSKETQYF.

This clone was counted between two and nine times. V usage is TRBV27 and J usage is TRBJ2-5, with D possibly TRBD2 on 5 matching bases. The germline gives CDR1 MNHEY, CDR2 SMNVEV (reference sequence). The CDR3 runs to 14 residues. V was cut by 5 bases and J by 4 bases, with 14 bases left in between. The CDR3 protein is CASSPQRYLETQYF. The CDR3 coding sequence is TGTGCCAGCAGTCCCCAGCGGTACCTAGAGACCCAGTACTTC.

This clone was seen a few times. The chain uses TRBV27 and TRBJ2-1; D unresolved. The CDR3 contains 14 residues. Trimming took 6 bases from V and 8 from J, leaving 17 bases between them. Germline assignment: CDR1 MNHEY and CDR2 SMNVEV (reference sequence). CDR3 sequence: CASRTYLGRDEQFF. CDR3 coding DNA: TGTGCCAGCAGAACTTATTTGGGTCGAGATGAGCAGTTCTTC.

In DNA, the CDR3 is TGTGCCAGCAGCTTAGTCCAAAAGGGAGGCTACACCTTC. This sequence encodes CASSLVQKGGYTF. The chain links TRBV7-9 to TRBJ1-2, with D unresolved. Germline CDR1 SEHNR, CDR2 FQNEAQ (reference sequence). The CDR3 sequence is 13 residues long. V dropped 1 base and J dropped 8 bases, with 11 bases sitting between them.

This chain links TRBV11-2 with TRBJ2-5; D perhaps matches TRBD2 (5 bases). Germline V gives CDR1 SGHAT, CDR2 FQNNGV. The ends were cut back, 2 bases at V and 5 bases at J, with 12 bases in the middle. The CDR3 runs 14 residues. CDR3 in amino acids: CASSLLPGGETQYF. Written as DNA, the CDR3 is TGTGCCAGCAGCTTACTGCCCGGCGGGGAGACCCAGTACTTC.

CDR3 protein: CASIRLKGETQYF. The CDR3 DNA reads as TGTGCCAGCATACGACTCAAAGGAGAGACCCAGTACTTC. The J gene is TRBJ2-5, the V gene TRBV7-8; D ambiguous. With 7 bases removed from V and 4 bases from J, the gap between germline ends came to 13 bases. The CDR3 is 13 residues long. Germline CDR1 reads SGHVS; CDR2 reads FQNEAQ.

This clone was seen more than once but under ten times. The chain recombines TRBV29-1 with TRBJ1-2; D not resolved. CDR1 and CDR2 from the germline V gene are SQVTM and ANQGSEA. The CDR3 covers 12 residues. The V gene lost 3 bases and the J gene lost 7 bases, with 12 bases spanning the gap. The CDR3 DNA reads as TGCAGCGTTGAGGGCGGGAGTCCTGGCTACACCTTC. Protein: CSVEGGSPGYTF.

This rearrangement joins TRBV5-6 to TRBJ2-7; D gene uncertain. Germline V lookup: CDR1 SGHDT, CDR2 YYEEEE. The CDR3 contains 11 residues. Deletions cut 5 bases from V and 6 bases from J, with 9 bases between. The CDR3 loop reads CASRGLSEQYF. Written as DNA, the CDR3 is TGTGCCAGCAGAGGGTTGAGCGAGCAGTACTTC. The full variable domain, rest sourced from reference TRBV5-6 and TRBJ2-7, is DAGVTQSPTHLIKTRGQQVTLRCSPKSGHDTVSWYQQALGQGPQFIFQYYEEEERQRGNFPDRFSGHQFPNYSSELNVNALLLGDSALYLCASRGLSEQYFGPGTRLTVT.

The gene calls are TRBV2 and TRBJ2-5; tentative D call: TRBD1 (6 bases). This CDR3 spans 13 amino acids. With 6 bases removed from V and 5 bases from J, the gap between germline ends came to 13 bases. Per the germline V gene, CDR1 is SNHLY and CDR2 is FYNNEI. As DNA, the CDR3 is TGTGCCAGCAGGGAAACAGGGCGGGAGACCCAGTACTTC. It is translated as CASRETGRETQYF.

CDR3 loop: CASSKDSPKAGAFF. CDR3 in DNA: TGTGCCAGCAGCAAGGACAGCCCAAAAGCTGGAGCTTTCTTT. This chain links TRBV13 with TRBJ1-1; weak D call: TRBD1 (6 bases). The germline V and J ends were trimmed by 5 bases and 10 bases, with 20 bases remaining between them. Germline loops: CDR1 PRHDT, CDR2 FYEKMQ (reference sequence). This CDR3 contains 14 residues.

This clone was counted between two and nine times. J is TRBJ2-1 and V is TRBV18; D is undetermined. This CDR3 spans 15 amino acids. In germline, CDR1 is KGHSH, CDR2 LQKENI. V was pared by 4 bases and J by 2 bases, with 12 bases between. CDR3 bases: TGTGCCAGCTCACTAGGGCAGACAACCTACAATGAGCAGTTCTTC. This gives the protein CASSLGQTTYNEQFF.

The rearrangement uses TRBV7-2 and TRBJ2-4; a weak D match, TRBD2 (7 bases). V lost 10 bases, J lost 8 bases, and 18 bases lay in between. In germline, CDR1 is SGHTA, CDR2 FQGNSA. This CDR3 is built from 13 residues. This CDR3 is CATSEQGGDIQYF. The CDR3, as DNA: TGTGCCACCTCGGAACAGGGAGGGGACATTCAGTACTTC.

This clone was seen a handful of times. The rearrangement joins TRBV9 to TRBJ2-1; tentatively, D is TRBD1 or TRBD2 (6 bases each). V lost 0 bases to trimming and J lost 9 bases, with 16 bases between them. Germline CDR1 and CDR2: SGDLS and YYNGEE. The CDR3 loop spans 15 amino acids. CDR3 sequence: CASSVEGGLPTEQFF. The DNA of the CDR3 is TGTGCCAGCAGCGTAGAAGGGGGACTTCCCACTGAGCAGTTCTTC.

Note on this clone: In the same sample, other DNA sequences code for this CDR3. The V call is TRBV25-1, the J call TRBJ2-7; D assignment may be TRBD1 or TRBD2 (5 bases each). The V gene lost 5 bases and the J gene lost 1 base, with 9 bases spanning the gap. Germline V gives CDR1 MGHDK, CDR2 SYGVNS. This CDR3 contains 13 residues. The CDR3 here is CASSRGGSYEQYF. DNA of the CDR3: TGTGCCAGCAGTCGGGGCGGTTCCTACGAGCAGTACTTC.

This clone was counted between two and nine times. The rearrangement links TRBV19 to TRBJ2-3, with D unresolved. V lost 3 bases, J lost 1 base, and 8 bases lay in between. Germline V gene sequence: CDR1 LNHDA, CDR2 SQIVND (reference sequence). The CDR3 extends over 14 amino acids. The CDR3 nucleotides read TGTGCCAGTAGTATTACCGGTCGCACAGATACGCAGTATTTT. It yields the protein CASSITGRTDTQYF.

About this clone: Other nucleotide sequences in the sample specify the same CDR3. This chain links TRBV4-2 with TRBJ2-3; no reliable D call. This CDR3 is 13 amino acids long. V was trimmed by 1 base and J by 4 bases, leaving 6 bases between them. Germline V gene lookup returns CDR1 LGHNA and CDR2 YNFKEQ. CDR3 protein: CASSQGAADTQYF. The CDR3 coding sequence is TGTGCCAGCAGCCAAGGGGCTGCAGATACGCAGTATTTT.

This clone was detected only a few times. The V call is TRBV30, the J call TRBJ2-2, with D possibly TRBD1 on 5 matching bases. Looked up from germline, CDR1 is GTSNPN and CDR2 is SVGIG (reference sequence). V lost 4 bases and J 4 bases, leaving 13 bases between the germline ends. The CDR3 runs to 14 residues. As DNA, the CDR3 is TGTGCCTGGAAAGAGACAGCCGCCACCGGGGAGCTGTTTTTT. Amino acids: CAWKETAATGELFF.

The genes are TRBV7-3 and TRBJ2-5; a possible D gene is TRBD2 (5 bases). Germline CDR1 is SGHTA and CDR2 is FQGTGA. Trimming pared 4 bases from V and 2 bases from J, leaving 14 bases between. The CDR3 runs to 15 residues. The CDR3 sequence is CASSSLGGLQETQYF. CDR3 DNA: TGTGCCAGCAGCTCCCTCGGAGGCCTGCAAGAGACCCAGTACTTC.

In its sample, this clone was seen a few times. The chain is built from TRBV7-2 and TRBJ2-7; a possible D gene is TRBD1 (6 bases). The germline gives CDR1 SGHTA, CDR2 FQGNSA. Trimming shortened V by 5 bases and J by 4 bases, and 9 bases separated the two germline ends. The CDR3 runs to 12 residues. Written as DNA, the CDR3 is TGTGCCAGCAGCAAGCAGGGGTACGAGCAGTACGTC. Protein product: CASSKQGYEQYV.

The rearrangement uses TRBV2 and TRBJ2-5, with D unclear. The CDR3 length is 14 residues. V was pared by 7 bases and J by 0 bases, with 12 bases between. Germline CDR1 and CDR2: SNHLY and FYNNEI. The DNA of the CDR3 is TGTGCCAGCATGCGCTCGATGTACCAAGAGACCCAGTACTTC. Its translation is CASMRSMYQETQYF.

A few counts support this clone. CDR3 bases: TGTGCCAGCAGTGACAAACAGGGGTACATGAACACTGAAGCTTTCTTT. Amino acid sequence: CASSDKQGYMNTEAFF. The chain is built from TRBV9 and TRBJ1-1; 7 bases line up with TRBD1. With V trimmed by 5 bases and J by 0 bases, 10 bases remained unmatched. CDR1 and CDR2 (germline): SGDLS, YYNGEE. The CDR3 has 16 residues.

About this clone: Different DNA sequences within this sample yield the same CDR3. The genes are TRBV18 and TRBJ2-1; D is uncertain. Trimming removed 1 base at V and 9 bases at J, with 7 bases between. Germline V gene data show CDR1 as KGHSH and CDR2 as LQKENI. The CDR3 is made up of 12 amino acids. The CDR3 sequence: CASSPRGGEQFF. The CDR3 DNA sequence: TGTGCCAGCTCACCACGGGGTGGTGAGCAGTTCTTC.

The genes are TRBV5-5 and TRBJ2-5, with 7 nucleotides matching TRBD1. There are 13 residues in the CDR3. V lost 2 bases, J lost 4 bases, and 2 bases stayed unmatched. The germline CDR1 and CDR2 sequences are SGHKS and YYEKEE (reference sequence). CDR3 sequence (DNA): TGTGCCAGCAGCTTACGACAGGGAGAGACCCAGTACTTC. This codes for CASSLRQGETQYF.

This clone was observed a few times. The chain couples TRBV14 to TRBJ1-2, with D tentatively TRBD1 (6 bases). Germline V gene sequence: CDR1 SGHDN, CDR2 FVKESK. Trimming pared 2 bases from V and 7 bases from J, leaving 20 bases between. The CDR3 is 16 residues long. This CDR3 is CASSQPRTRGGRGYTF. CDR3 in DNA: TGTGCCAGCAGCCAACCCCGCACTCGGGGGGGCCGTGGCTACACCTTC.